This TCR beta chain was profiled in a study of shared clonotypes between healthy human individuals. Study overall: The study enrolled a couple of women and a few men aged 18 to 49.

Sequencing was performed with immunoSEQ multiplex PCR; in TCRdb, only in-frame clones are kept and a portion is missing. Of 2 million to 3 million clones listed, 85% to 95% are singletons. The donors were all Caucasian adults (living in Nashville, Tennessee). Into CD45RA+ naive and CD45RA-negative memory subsets, the CD4+ cells were split. Study-wide results and limits: Though the depth was large, rarefaction showed that sorted-subset sequencing was incomplete.

This CDR3 comprises 15 residues. Germline V gene sequence: CDR1 MGHRA, CDR2 YSYEKL. V lost 1 base and J 6 bases, leaving 15 bases between the germline ends. To note about this clone: The antigen is undetermined.

Sequencing was done on a sample of naive CD4+ T cells sorted from blood. Described subset: CD45RA+ positively selected. The source is a man between 18 and 29 years old in good health. This chain connects TRBV4-1 to TRBJ1-2, with D unclear. The CDR3 DNA is TGCGCCAGCAGCCAAGCCCAGTCCCTTAGGGATGGCTACACCTTC. Translation: CASSQAQSLRDGYTF.